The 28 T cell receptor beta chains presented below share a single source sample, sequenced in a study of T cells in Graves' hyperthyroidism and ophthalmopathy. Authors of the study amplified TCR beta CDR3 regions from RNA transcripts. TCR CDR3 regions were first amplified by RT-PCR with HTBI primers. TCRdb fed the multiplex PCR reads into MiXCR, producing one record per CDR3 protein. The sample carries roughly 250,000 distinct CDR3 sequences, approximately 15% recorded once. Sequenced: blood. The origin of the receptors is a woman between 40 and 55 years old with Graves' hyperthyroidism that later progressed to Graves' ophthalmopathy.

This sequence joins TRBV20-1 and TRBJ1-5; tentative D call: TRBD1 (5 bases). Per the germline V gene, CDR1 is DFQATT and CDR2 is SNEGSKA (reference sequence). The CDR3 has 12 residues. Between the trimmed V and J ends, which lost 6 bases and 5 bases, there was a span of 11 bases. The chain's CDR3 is CSARGLDQPQHF. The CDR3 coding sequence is TGCAGTGCCCGGGGCCTTGATCAGCCCCAGCATTTT.

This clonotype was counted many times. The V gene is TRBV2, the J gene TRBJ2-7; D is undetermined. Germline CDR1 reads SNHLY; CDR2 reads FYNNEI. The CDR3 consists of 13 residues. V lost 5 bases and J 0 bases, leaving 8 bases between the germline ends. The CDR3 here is CASSIGPSYEQYF. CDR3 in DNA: TGTGCCAGCAGTATCGGGCCCTCCTACGAGCAGTACTTC.

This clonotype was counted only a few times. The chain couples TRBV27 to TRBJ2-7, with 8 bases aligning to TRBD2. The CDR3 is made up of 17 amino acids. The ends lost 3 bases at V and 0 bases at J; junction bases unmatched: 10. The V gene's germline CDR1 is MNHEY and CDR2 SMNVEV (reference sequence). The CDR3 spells CASSFQWNSGNSYEQYF. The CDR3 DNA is TGTGCCAGCAGTTTCCAATGGAATAGCGGGAACTCCTACGAGCAGTACTTC.

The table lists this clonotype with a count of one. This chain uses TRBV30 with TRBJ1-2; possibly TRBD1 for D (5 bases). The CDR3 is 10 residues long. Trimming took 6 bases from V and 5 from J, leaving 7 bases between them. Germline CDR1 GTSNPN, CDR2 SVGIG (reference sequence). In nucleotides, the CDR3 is TGTGCCTGCGACAGATATGGCTACACCTTC. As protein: CACDRYGYTF.

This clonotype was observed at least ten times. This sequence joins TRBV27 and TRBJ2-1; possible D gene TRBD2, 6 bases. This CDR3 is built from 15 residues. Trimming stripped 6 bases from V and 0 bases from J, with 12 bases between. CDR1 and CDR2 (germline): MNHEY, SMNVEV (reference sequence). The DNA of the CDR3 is TGTGCCAGCAGCCCGGACTACTTCTCCTACAATGAGCAGTTCTTC. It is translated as CASSPDYFSYNEQFF.

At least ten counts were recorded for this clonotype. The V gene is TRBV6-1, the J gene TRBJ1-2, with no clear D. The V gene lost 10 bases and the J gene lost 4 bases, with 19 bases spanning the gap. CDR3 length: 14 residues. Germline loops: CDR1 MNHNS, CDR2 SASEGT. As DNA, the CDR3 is TGTGCCAACTATCGGGGTAAACTTTGCTATGGCTACACCTTC. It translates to CANYRGKLCYGYTF.

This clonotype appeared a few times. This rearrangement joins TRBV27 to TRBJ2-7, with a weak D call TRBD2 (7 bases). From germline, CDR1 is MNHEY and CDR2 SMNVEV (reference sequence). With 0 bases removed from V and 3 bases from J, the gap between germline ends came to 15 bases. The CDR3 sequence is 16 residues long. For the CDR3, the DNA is TGTGCCAGCAGTTTATCGGGGGGGCTTATCATCTACGAGCAGTACTTC. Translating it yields CASSLSGGLIIYEQYF.

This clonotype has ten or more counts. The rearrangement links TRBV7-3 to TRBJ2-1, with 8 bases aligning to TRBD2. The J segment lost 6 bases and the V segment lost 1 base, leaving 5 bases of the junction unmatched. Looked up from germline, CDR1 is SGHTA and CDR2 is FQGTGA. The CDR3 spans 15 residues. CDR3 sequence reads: CASSLIGGGGNEQFF. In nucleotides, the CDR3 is TGTGCCAGCAGCTTAATCGGGGGGGGGGGCAATGAGCAGTTCTTC.

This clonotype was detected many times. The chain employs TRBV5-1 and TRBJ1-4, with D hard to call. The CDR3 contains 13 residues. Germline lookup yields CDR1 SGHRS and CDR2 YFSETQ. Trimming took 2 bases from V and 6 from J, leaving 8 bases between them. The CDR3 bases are TGCGCCAGCAGCTTTGTCGGGGATGAAAAACTGTTTTTT. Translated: CASSFVGDEKLFF. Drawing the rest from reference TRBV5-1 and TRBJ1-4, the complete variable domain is KAGVTQTPRYLIKTRGQQVTLSCSPISGHRSVSWYQQTPGQGLQFLFEYFSETQRNKGNFPGRFSGRQFSNSRSEMNVSTLELGDSALYLCASSFVGDEKLFFGSGTQLSVL.

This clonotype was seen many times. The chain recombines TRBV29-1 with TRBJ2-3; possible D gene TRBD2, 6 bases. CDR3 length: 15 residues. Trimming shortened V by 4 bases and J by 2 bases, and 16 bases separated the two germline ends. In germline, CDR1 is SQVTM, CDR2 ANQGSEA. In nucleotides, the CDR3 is TGCAGCGTTGTTCGGGAGACTAGACCCACAGATACGCAGTATTTT. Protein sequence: CSVVRETRPTDTQYF.

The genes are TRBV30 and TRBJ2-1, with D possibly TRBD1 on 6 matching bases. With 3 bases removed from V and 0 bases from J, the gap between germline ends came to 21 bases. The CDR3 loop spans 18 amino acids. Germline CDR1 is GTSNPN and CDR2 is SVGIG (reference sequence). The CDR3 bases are TGTGCCTGGAGCTCCGGAGGAAGGGGGATTAGCTCCTACAATGAGCAGTTCTTC. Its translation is CAWSSGGRGISSYNEQFF.

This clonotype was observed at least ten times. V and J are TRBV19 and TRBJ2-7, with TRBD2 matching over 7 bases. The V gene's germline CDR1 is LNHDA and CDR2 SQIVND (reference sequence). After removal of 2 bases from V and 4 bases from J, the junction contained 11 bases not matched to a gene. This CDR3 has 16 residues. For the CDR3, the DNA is TGTGCCAGTAGTATACGATTGCGGGAGAGTTTGTACGAGCAGTACTTC. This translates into CASSIRLRESLYEQYF.

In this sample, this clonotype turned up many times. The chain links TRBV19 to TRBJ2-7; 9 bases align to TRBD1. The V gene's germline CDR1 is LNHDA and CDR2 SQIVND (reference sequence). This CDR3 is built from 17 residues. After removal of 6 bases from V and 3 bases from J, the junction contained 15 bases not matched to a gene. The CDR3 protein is CASSNTPPGQGIYEQYF. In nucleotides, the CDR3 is TGTGCCAGTAGCAATACACCTCCGGGACAGGGAATCTACGAGCAGTACTTC. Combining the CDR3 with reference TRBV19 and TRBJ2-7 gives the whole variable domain DGGITQSPKYLFRKEGQNVTLSCEQNLNHDAMYWYRQDPGQGLRLIYYSQIVNDFQKGDIAEGYSVSREKKESFPLTVTSAQKNPTAFYLCASSNTPPGQGIYEQYFGPGTRLTVT.

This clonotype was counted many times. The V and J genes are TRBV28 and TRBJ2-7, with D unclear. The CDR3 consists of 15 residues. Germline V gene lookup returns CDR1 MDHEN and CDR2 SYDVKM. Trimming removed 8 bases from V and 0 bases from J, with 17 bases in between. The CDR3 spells CASQSKGPSSYEQYF. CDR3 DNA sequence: TGTGCCAGCCAATCCAAAGGACCCTCCTCCTACGAGCAGTACTTC.

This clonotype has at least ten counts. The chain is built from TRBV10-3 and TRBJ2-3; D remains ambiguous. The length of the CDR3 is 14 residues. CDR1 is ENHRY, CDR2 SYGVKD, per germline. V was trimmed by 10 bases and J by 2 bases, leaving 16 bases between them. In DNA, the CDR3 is TGTGCCACCTCTCCGCGGACGGACACAGATACGCAGTATTTT. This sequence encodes CATSPRTDTDTQYF.

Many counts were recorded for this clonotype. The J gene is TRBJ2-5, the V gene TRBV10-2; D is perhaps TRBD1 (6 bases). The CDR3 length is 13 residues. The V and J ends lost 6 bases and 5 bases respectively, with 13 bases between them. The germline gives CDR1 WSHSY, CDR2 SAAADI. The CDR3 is CASRVQGGETQYF. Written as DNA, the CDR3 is TGCGCCAGCAGAGTACAGGGTGGCGAGACCCAGTACTTC.

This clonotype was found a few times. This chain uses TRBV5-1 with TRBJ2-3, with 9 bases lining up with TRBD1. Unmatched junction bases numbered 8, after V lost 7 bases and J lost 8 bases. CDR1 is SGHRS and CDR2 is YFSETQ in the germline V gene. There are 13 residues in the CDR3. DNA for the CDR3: TGCGCCAGCCAAGGACAGGGGAGGGGTACGCAGTATTTT. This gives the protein CASQGQGRGTQYF.

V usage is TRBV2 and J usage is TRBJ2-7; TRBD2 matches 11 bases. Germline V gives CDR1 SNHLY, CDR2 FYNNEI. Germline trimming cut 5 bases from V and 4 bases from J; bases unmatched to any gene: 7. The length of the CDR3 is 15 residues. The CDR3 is CASSRSTSGSYEQYF. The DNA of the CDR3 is TGTGCCAGCAGTCGTTCCACTAGCGGGAGTTACGAGCAGTACTTC. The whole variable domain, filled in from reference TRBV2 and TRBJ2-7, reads EPEVTQTPSHQVTQMGQEVILRCVPISNHLYFYWYRQILGQKVEFLVSFYNNEISEKSEIFDDQFSVERPDGSNFTLKIRSTKLEDSAMYFCASSRSTSGSYEQYFGPGTRLTVT.

The DNA for the CDR3 is TGTGCCAGTAGTATAGAGCGTTCCTTGATGAACACTGAAGCTTTCTTT. It yields the protein CASSIERSLMNTEAFF. The chain uses TRBV19 and TRBJ1-1, with D unresolved. Germline loops: CDR1 LNHDA, CDR2 SQIVND (reference sequence). Trimming took off 0 bases at V and 0 bases at J, with 11 bases between the two ends. The CDR3 spans 16 residues.

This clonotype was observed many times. The CDR3 bases are TGTGCCAGCAGCCCTTGGAACACTGAAGCTTTCTTT. It encodes CASSPWNTEAFF. The rearrangement links TRBV7-9 to TRBJ1-1; no definite D call. V was clipped by 5 bases and J by 1 base, with 5 bases between them. The CDR3 has 12 residues. The germline CDR1 and CDR2 sequences are SEHNR and FQNEAQ (reference sequence).

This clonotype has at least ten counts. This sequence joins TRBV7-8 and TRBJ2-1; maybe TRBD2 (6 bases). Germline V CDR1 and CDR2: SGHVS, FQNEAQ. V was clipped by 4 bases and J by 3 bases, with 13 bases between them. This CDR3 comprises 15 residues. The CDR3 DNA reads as TGTGCCAGCAGCTCCTCCGGGACTGTCTACAATGAGCAGTTCTTC. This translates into CASSSSGTVYNEQFF.

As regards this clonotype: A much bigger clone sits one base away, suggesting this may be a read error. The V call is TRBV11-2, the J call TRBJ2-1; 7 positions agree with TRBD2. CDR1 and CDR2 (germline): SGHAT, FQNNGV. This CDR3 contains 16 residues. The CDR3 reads CASSLAGGQIYNEQSF. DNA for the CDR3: TGTGCCAGCAGCTTAGCGGGAGGCCAGATCTACAATGAGCAGTCCTTC.

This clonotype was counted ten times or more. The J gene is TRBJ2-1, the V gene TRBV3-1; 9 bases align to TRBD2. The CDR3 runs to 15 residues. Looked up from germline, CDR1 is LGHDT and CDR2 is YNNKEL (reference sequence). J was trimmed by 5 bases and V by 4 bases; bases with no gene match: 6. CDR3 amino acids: CASSLGLAFDNEQFF. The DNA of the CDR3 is TGTGCCAGCAGCCTAGGACTAGCGTTCGACAATGAGCAGTTCTTC.

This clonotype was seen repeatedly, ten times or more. The CDR3: CASSLSSGGTEYNEQFF. CDR3 coding DNA: TGTGCCAGCAGTTTATCTAGCGGGGGGACGGAGTACAATGAGCAGTTCTTC. This chain connects TRBV28 to TRBJ2-1, with 11 bases matching TRBD2. The trim removed 1 base at V and 4 bases at J, leaving 6 bases unmatched. The CDR3 spans 17 residues. Per germline, CDR1 MDHEN and CDR2 SYDVKM.

This chain's CDR3 is CASSEPAGHHSTNEKLFF. DNA of the CDR3: TGTGCCAGCAGTGAACCAGCGGGACACCACTCAACTAATGAAAAACTGTTTTTT. J is TRBJ1-4 and V is TRBV6-1; D is perhaps TRBD1 (6 bases). V was shortened by 2 bases and J by 0 bases, with 16 bases between the two germline ends. This CDR3 comprises 18 residues. Germline CDR1 is MNHNS and CDR2 is SASEGT.

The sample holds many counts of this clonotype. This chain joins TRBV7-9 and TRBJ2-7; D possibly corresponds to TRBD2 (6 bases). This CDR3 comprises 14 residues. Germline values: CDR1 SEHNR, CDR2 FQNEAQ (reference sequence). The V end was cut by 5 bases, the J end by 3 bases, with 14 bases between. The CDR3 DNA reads TGTGCCAGCAGCCCTCGTGTGGGACTCTACGAGCAGTACTTC. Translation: CASSPRVGLYEQYF.

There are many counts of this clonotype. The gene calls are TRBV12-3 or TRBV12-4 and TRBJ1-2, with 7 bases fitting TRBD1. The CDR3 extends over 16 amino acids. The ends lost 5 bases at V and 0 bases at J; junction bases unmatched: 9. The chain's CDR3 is CASSRTGMGPNYGYTF. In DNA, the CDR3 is TGTGCCAGCAGTCGGACAGGCATGGGCCCTAACTATGGCTACACCTTC.

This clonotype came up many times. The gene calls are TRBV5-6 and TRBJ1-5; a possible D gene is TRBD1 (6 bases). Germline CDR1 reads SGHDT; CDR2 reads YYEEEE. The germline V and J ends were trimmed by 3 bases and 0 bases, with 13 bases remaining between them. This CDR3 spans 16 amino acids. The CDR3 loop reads CASSSQDSYSNQPQHF. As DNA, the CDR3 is TGTGCCAGCAGCTCTCAGGACAGCTATAGCAATCAGCCCCAGCATTTT.